The TCR beta chain described here comes from a study of radiation and T cells in renal cell carcinoma. On the study more broadly: Nephrectomy followed 15 Gy stereotactic body radiation by 4 weeks. Broader study findings: Baseline intratumoral clonotype presence is unknown without pretreatment biopsies.

This table comes from immunoSEQ multiplex PCR, and its TCRdb copy is limited to in-frame clones, with some not included. The sample contains approximately 150,000 clones, approximately 90% of which appear only once. Germline-derived CDR1 and CDR2 are SGHDN and FVKESK. With 4 bases clipped from V and 4 bases from J, the junction kept 9 bases outside the gene matches. There are 15 residues in the CDR3. The table lists this clone with a count of one. Its target is not known. Time point meaning: baseline pretreatment blood. The treatment was: 15 Gy SBRT to primary tumor, nephrectomy 4 weeks later. Serial blood draws occurred at baseline and 2 and 4 weeks post-SBRT. The patient's renal cell carcinoma had clear cell pathology.

The sample in question was blood, obtained from a patient whose treatment included radiotherapy and nephrectomy. The receptor was derived from a woman between 65 and 79 years old with renal cell carcinoma. V and J are TRBV14 and TRBJ1-2; 7 nucleotides line up with TRBD1. CDR3 nucleotide sequence: TGTGCCAGCAGCCCGACAGGGTTGGGACCCTATGGCTACACCTTC. Translated: CASSPTGLGPYGYTF. The whole variable domain, filled in from reference TRBV14 and TRBJ1-2, reads EAGVTQFPSHSVIEKGQTVTLRCDPISGHDNLYWYRRVMGKEIKFLLHFVKESKQDESGMPNNRFLAERTGGTYSTLKVQPAELEDSGVYFCASSPTGLGPYGYTFGSGTRLTVV.